Listed here are 16 T cell receptor beta chains from one sample, sequenced in a study of T cell repertoires in cytomegalovirus infection. MiXCR, run by TCRdb on the reads, gives a single entry per CDR3 protein. The sample consists of 350,000 to 500,000 distinct CDR3 sequences, roughly 31% of them appearing once. Sequenced: PBMCs. Source of these receptors: a human donor in good health (CMV status not recorded). Some clones in this sample may be carry-over from other donors' samples.

A note on this clonotype: Since a much larger clone is just one base distant, this may be a read error. The CDR3 loop is CASSLREDQYF. DNA of the CDR3: TGTGCCAGCAGCTTAAGAGAAGATCAGTACTTC. V gene TRBV7-2 combines with J gene TRBJ2-7; unclear D gene. The CDR3 sequence is 11 residues long. Germline V gene sequence: CDR1 SGHTA, CDR2 FQGNSA. V lost 2 bases to trimming and J lost 10 bases, with 9 bases between them.

The chain uses TRBV19 and TRBJ1-2; D is unresolved. V shed 2 bases and J shed 0 bases, with 10 bases lying between them. The germline CDR1 and CDR2 sequences are LNHDA and SQIVND (reference sequence). The CDR3 is 15 amino acids. The chain's CDR3 is CASSIRQDSNYGYTF. The DNA of the CDR3 is TGTGCCAGTAGTATAAGGCAGGACTCTAACTATGGCTACACCTTC.

This clonotype was seen repeatedly, ten times or more. The rearrangement links TRBV7-9 to TRBJ2-3; D is possibly TRBD1 (5 bases). The CDR3 has 14 amino acids. Germline CDR1 is SEHNR and CDR2 is FQNEAQ (reference sequence). V was clipped by 2 bases and J by 5 bases, with 11 bases between them. CDR3 sequence (DNA): TGTGCCAGCAGCTTACAGGGAATGGGAGATACGCAGTATTTT. It translates to CASSLQGMGDTQYF.

In this sample, this clonotype turned up many times. The chain is built from TRBV28 and TRBJ2-2, with no clear D. V lost 3 bases and J lost 1, with 9 bases in between. Germline CDR1 and CDR2: MDHEN and SYDVKM. CDR3 size: 15 residues. The CDR3 nucleotides are TGTGCCAGCAGTTTCGGCATCGAGAACACCGGGGAGCTGTTTTTT. Translated: CASSFGIENTGELFF.

The chain uses TRBV19 and TRBJ1-1; no reliable D call. Trimming took off 4 bases at V and 2 bases at J, with 8 bases between the two ends. Germline V lookup: CDR1 LNHDA, CDR2 SQIVND (reference sequence). This CDR3 is 13 amino acids long. CDR3 nucleotide sequence: TGTGCCAGTAGTAGGTCAGATAACACTGAAGCTTTCTTT. This sequence encodes CASSRSDNTEAFF.

This clonotype has ten or more counts. The V gene is TRBV7-8, the J gene TRBJ1-4; D remains unclear. The V end was cut by 2 bases, the J end by 8 bases, with 12 bases between. Germline assignment: CDR1 SGHVS and CDR2 FQNEAQ. The CDR3 has 14 amino acids. DNA of the CDR3: TGTGCCAGCAGCTTAAAAGGGTCCCCAGAAAAACTGTTTTTT. Amino acid sequence: CASSLKGSPEKLFF.

As to this clonotype: A much larger clone lies a single base off, so this may be a read error. The rearrangement joins TRBV7-2 to TRBJ2-1; 7 nucleotides match TRBD2. This CDR3 is 15 amino acids long. Germline V gene lookup returns CDR1 SGHTA and CDR2 FQGNSA. CDR3 region: CSSSLDGGGNGEQFF. The CDR3 DNA sequence: TGTTCCAGCAGCTTAGATGGGGGGGGTAACGGTGAGCAGTTCTTC.

This clonotype has just a few counts. The V call is TRBV6-1, the J call TRBJ2-7, with TRBD1 identical over 9 bases. The CDR3 runs to 15 residues. V shed 4 bases, J shed 7 bases, and the junction held 11 bases outside the gene matches. Germline lookup yields CDR1 MNHNS and CDR2 SASEGT. CDR3 sequence reads: CASSGRGQGVWEQYF. The CDR3, as DNA: TGTGCCAGCAGTGGACGGGGACAGGGAGTCTGGGAGCAGTACTTC.

The chain links TRBV4-1 to TRBJ2-1; D is possibly TRBD1 (5 bases). CDR1 and CDR2 (germline): MGHRA, YSYEKL. CDR3 length equals 16 residues. Trimming removed 1 base at V and 7 bases at J, with 17 bases between. The DNA for the CDR3 is TGCGCCAGCAGCCAAGTAGGTCAGGCAGGGATGAATGAGCAGTTCTTC. Its translation: CASSQVGQAGMNEQFF.

V and J are TRBV14 and TRBJ2-7; tentative D call: TRBD2 (6 bases). Trimming left V 4 bases short and J 3 bases short, with 19 bases between. CDR3 size: 16 residues. In germline, CDR1 is SGHDN, CDR2 FVKESK. The CDR3 loop reads CASSLLSGGKIYEQYF. The CDR3 DNA reads as TGTGCCAGCAGCCTCCTTAGCGGCGGAAAGATCTACGAGCAGTACTTC.

A word on this clonotype: This could be a read error, since a much larger clone is one nucleotide away. This is likely a read error, given that the CDR3 carries no conserved phenylalanine or tryptophan at its end. The chain employs TRBV7-3 and TRBJ1-1; 12 bases fit TRBD1. This CDR3 is 16 amino acids long. With 3 bases clipped from V and 6 bases from J, the junction kept 8 bases outside the gene matches. In germline, CDR1 is SGHTA, CDR2 FQGTGA. The CDR3 sequence: CASSLTGTGGRPEAFL. As DNA, the CDR3 is TGTGCCAGCAGCTTGACCGGGACAGGGGGCAGGCCTGAAGCTTTCTTG.

This chain uses TRBV6-5 with TRBJ2-2, with 8 positions matching TRBD2. V lost 2 bases to trimming and J lost 7 bases; unmatched junction nucleotides: 9. Germline CDR1 is MNHEY and CDR2 is SVGAGI. The CDR3 sequence is 16 residues long. The CDR3 nucleotides are TGTGCCAGCAGTTACGTCGGGGGGGCCGGTAACGGGGAGCTGTTTTTT. It encodes CASSYVGGAGNGELFF.

This clonotype was seen a few times. The rearrangement uses TRBV4-1 and TRBJ1-5, with no clear D. With 1 base removed from V and 0 bases from J, the gap between germline ends came to 7 bases. The V gene's germline CDR1 is MGHRA and CDR2 YSYEKL. This CDR3 contains 15 residues. CDR3 residues: CASSQGVYSNQPQHF. CDR3 nucleotides: TGCGCCAGCAGCCAAGGGGTTTATAGCAATCAGCCCCAGCATTTT.

With regard to this clonotype: An end of the junction differs from the germline gene, which may be a read error. The rearrangement uses TRBV5-1 and TRBJ2-2; no clear D. CDR1 and CDR2 (germline): SGHRS, YFSETQ. The CDR3 sequence is 15 residues long. CDR3 DNA sequence: TGCTCCAGCAGCTTGGACGGTACGAACACCGGGGAGCTGTTTTTT. Its protein product is CSSSLDGTNTGELFF. The entire variable domain, with the rest obtained from reference TRBV5-1 and TRBJ2-2, is as follows: KAGVTQTPRYLIKTRGQQVTLSCSPISGHRSVSWYQQTPGQGLQFLFEYFSETQRNKGNFPGRFSGRQFSNSRSEMNVSTLELGDSALYLCSSSLDGTNTGELFFGEGSRLTVL.

Concerning this clonotype: The CDR3 does not end in the conserved phenylalanine or tryptophan, so this is likely a read error. This sequence joins TRBV12-3 or TRBV12-4 and TRBJ1-6; the D gene is possibly TRBD1 (5 bases). The CDR3 length is 16 residues. With 5 bases removed from V and 10 bases from J, the gap between germline ends came to 21 bases. CDR3 residues: CASSTHSGTLRSPLHC. The DNA of the CDR3 is TGTGCCAGCAGTACCCACTCCGGGACCCTAAGATCACCCCTCCACTGT.

The CDR3 DNA reads as TGCGCCAGCAGCCAAGTACACAGGGGAAGTGAGAATGAGCAGTTCTTC. This encodes CASSQVHRGSENEQFF. The chain couples TRBV4-1 to TRBJ2-1; 7 positions match TRBD1. The germline gives CDR1 MGHRA, CDR2 YSYEKL. The length of the CDR3 is 16 residues. J lost 7 bases, V lost 1 base, and 10 bases had no gene match.